Listed below are T cell receptor beta chains from one sample, sequenced in a study of T cells after posttransplantation cyclophosphamide. Clones were read by immunoSEQ multiplex PCR, and TCRdb kept only the in-frame ones, dropping some. Of around 8,000 clones in the sample, under 90% were seen once. The sequencing here drew on CD4+ T cells sorted from blood, taken approximately 1,300 days after allogeneic stem cell transplant with posttransplant cyclophosphamide. Receptors originate from a female patient aged 50 to 60 who received an allogeneic stem cell transplant from a related donor, was CMV-positive, and had no GVHD. The graft donor may have given rise to some T cells. Both conserved end residues are part of each CDR3. A D gene is named only where the DNA matches it firmly. Size tells how often a clone was seen (once, few, many) or the class of an expanded clone, and some rows leave it out.

.,.,TRBV5-1,TRBJ1-1,TGCGCCAGCAGCTTGGGTGGTGGGCCAGCTTTCTTT,CASSLGGGPAFF
TRBD2,.,TRBV9,TRBJ2-3,TGTGCCAGCAGCGTATGGCCGGGGCTAGCGGGAGTAGGTGCAGATACGCAGTATTTT,CASSVWPGLAGVGADTQYF
TRBD1,few,TRBV7-2,TRBJ1-2,TGTGCCAGCACACCGGGGACAGGATCCAACTATGGCTACACCTTC,CASTPGTGSNYGYTF
.,.,TRBV7-3,TRBJ2-5,TGTGCCAGCAGCCTATCGGGGTATGAGGAGACCCAGTACTTC,CASSLSGYEETQYF
.,.,TRBV25-1,TRBJ2-3,TGTGCCAGCAGTGTATCGTTACAGGGTGAAACAGATACGCAGTATTTT,CASSVSLQGETDTQYF
TRBD2,.,TRBV9,TRBJ2-7,TGTGCCAGCACCAAGCTCCCCTACACTAGCGGGACCTACGAGCAGTACTTC,CASTKLPYTSGTYEQYF
TRBD2,.,TRBV4-2,TRBJ2-7,TGTGCCAGCAGCCAACGATTAGCGGGAGGCTATTCCTACGAGCAGTACTTC,CASSQRLAGGYSYEQYF
.,once,TRBV5-1,TRBJ2-7,TGCGCCAGCAGCGCGGGGGCAGGGGCGGGCGAGCAGTACTTC,CASSAGAGAGEQYF
.,.,TRBV5-6,TRBJ1-6,TGTGCCAGCAGCGGGGTAGTGGGAGGATCACCCCTCCACTTT,CASSGVVGGSPLHF
TRBD2,.,TRBV19,TRBJ2-5,TGTGCCAGTAGCACCCGGGGGGGTTTGCAGACCCAGTACTTC,CASSTRGGLQTQYF
TRBD2,.,TRBV11-2,TRBJ2-2,TGTGCCAGCAGCCCCCGGACTAGCGGGAGGGCCGGGGAGCTGTTTTTT,CASSPRTSGRAGELFF
.,.,TRBV5-1,TRBJ1-1,TGCGCCAGCAGCCTGAAGCTCATGAACACTGAAGCTTTCTTT,CASSLKLMNTEAFF
TRBD1,.,TRBV11-2,TRBJ2-2,TGTGCCAGCAGCTTGGGACAGGGAGACACCGGGGAGCTGTTTTTT,CASSLGQGDTGELFF
.,.,TRBV11-2,TRBJ2-5,TGTGCCAGCAGCTTACGAGAGACCCAGTACTTC,CASSLRETQYF
.,.,TRBV6-6,TRBJ1-1,TGTGCCAGCAGTTACGGATGGGGCAGGGCCGCTGAAGCTTTCTTT,CASSYGWGRAAEAFF
TRBD2,.,TRBV5-1,TRBJ2-1,TGCGCCAGCAGCCTAAGGACTAGTCGCCCCTACAATGAGCAGTTCTTC,CASSLRTSRPYNEQFF
.,.,TRBV28,TRBJ2-2,TGTGCCAGCAGTAGGCGGGCCGGGGAGCTGTTTTTT,CASSRRAGELFF
.,once,TRBV19,TRBJ2-1,TGTGCCAGTAGTATAATAATAGCTGACTCCTACAATGAGCAGTTCTTC,CASSIIIADSYNEQFF
.,.,TRBV11-2,TRBJ2-1,TGTGCCAGCAGCGCCGGGACTTTGTACAATGAGCAGTTCTTC,CASSAGTLYNEQFF
TRBD2,.,TRBV2,TRBJ2-7,TGTGCCAGCAGTGCCGGGACTAGCGGGAGGGAGCAGTACTTC,CASSAGTSGREQYF
.,few,TRBV9,TRBJ2-3,TGTGCCAGCAGCTCGCGTACAGATACGCAGTATTTT,CASSSRTDTQYF
.,once,TRBV2,TRBJ2-2,TGTGCCAGCAGTCCACAGGGAGACACCGGGGAGCTGTTTTTT,CASSPQGDTGELFF
.,.,TRBV5-1,TRBJ1-2,TGCGCCAGCAGCTTGGGTCAGGGCCCCTATGGCTACACCTTC,CASSLGQGPYGYTF
.,.,TRBV19,TRBJ1-2,TGTGCCAGTAGGGACAACCGAATATTCGGCTACACCTTC,CASRDNRIFGYTF
TRBD1,once,TRBV7-3,TRBJ2-2,TGTGCCAGCAGCTCCCGACAGGGGGCGAGGGGCGGGGAGCTGTTTTTT,CASSSRQGARGGELFF
.,.,TRBV6-1,TRBJ1-1,TGTGCCAGCAGTGAAGGTAGGGGATCGGCTTTCTTT,CASSEGRGSAFF
TRBD1,.,TRBV9,TRBJ1-2,TGTGCCAGCAGCGGTCCCCGGGACAGGGGCGACAAAGACTATGGCTACACCTTC,CASSGPRDRGDKDYGYTF
.,.,TRBV15,TRBJ2-3,TGTGCCACCAGTGCTAGAGTCGCCATCACAGATACGCAGTATTTT,CATSARVAITDTQYF
TRBD1,.,TRBV10-3,TRBJ2-7,TGTGCCACCCGGGACAGGGGTGTCTACGAGCAGTACTTC,CATRDRGVYEQYF
TRBD2,.,TRBV7-7,TRBJ2-6,TGTGCCAGCAGCTTAAGAAGCGGGAGGGCAAAGGCTGGGGCCAACGTCCTGACTTTC,CASSLRSGRAKAGANVLTF
TRBD2,.,TRBV9,TRBJ2-1,TGTGCCAGCAGCGTAACGGGACTAGCGGGAGGTGAGCAGTTCTTC,CASSVTGLAGGEQFF
.,.,TRBV28,TRBJ2-1,TGTGCCAGCAGTCGGGGACGGGGGTTGGGCGGGCTTTCGGATGAGCAGTTCTTC,CASSRGRGLGGLSDEQFF
.,few,TRBV21-1,TRBJ1-2,TGTGCCAGCAGCAAAGTGAGGGACAGACCCAGACTTTATGGCTACACCTTC,CASSKVRDRPRLYGYTF
.,.,TRBV7-3,TRBJ2-6,TGTGCCAGCAGCCACGGCAGGTCTTCTGGGGCCAACGTCCTGACTTTC,CASSHGRSSGANVLTF
.,.,TRBV7-9,TRBJ1-5,TGTGCCAGCAGCTTATCGACACCTAATCAGCCCCAGCATTTT,CASSLSTPNQPQHF
TRBD1,.,TRBV19,TRBJ2-7,TGTGCCAGTAGTATAAATCGGGACAGGCACGAGCAGTACTTC,CASSINRDRHEQYF
.,.,TRBV10-2,TRBJ1-1,TGCGCCAGCAGAGGAGGGGCTACCTTGAACACTGAAGCTTTCTTT,CASRGGATLNTEAFF
.,.,TRBV10-3,TRBJ1-2,TGTGCCATCAGGGAAGGGGACTATGGCTACACCTTC,CAIREGDYGYTF
.,.,TRBV29-1,TRBJ2-5,TGCAGCGTTCGGGGGGCCCAAGAGACCCAGTACTTC,CSVRGAQETQYF
.,few,TRBV5-6,TRBJ1-3,TGTGCCAGCAGCTGGGGCATAGAGTCTGGAAACACCATATATTTT,CASSWGIESGNTIYF
TRBD1,.,TRBV4-2,TRBJ1-2,TGTGCCAGCAGCTTCCTGCTCGGACAGGTCCTAAACTATGGCTACACCTTC,CASSFLLGQVLNYGYTF
.,.,TRBV29-1,TRBJ2-7,TGCAGCGTTGAAGATATGCGGGACTCCTACGAGCAGTACTTC,CSVEDMRDSYEQYF
.,.,TRBV28,TRBJ2-7,TGTGCCAGCAGGGTGCCAGGGTATACCTACGAGCAGTACTTC,CASRVPGYTYEQYF
TRBD2,.,TRBV10-3,TRBJ2-3,TGTGCCATCAGTAGTGGCGGGAGAGGGACAGATACGCAGTATTTT,CAISSGGRGTDTQYF
TRBD2,few,TRBV5-6,TRBJ2-5,TGTGCCAGCAGCTTGGGACTAGCGGGAGAGACCCAGTACTTC,CASSLGLAGETQYF
.,.,TRBV11-2,TRBJ2-1,TGTGCCAGCAGCTTAGGGCCAGGGCGATACAATGAGCAGTTCTTC,CASSLGPGRYNEQFF
.,.,TRBV28,TRBJ1-4,TGTGCCAGCAGCCAGGGATTTGAAAAACTGTTTTTT,CASSQGFEKLFF
.,.,TRBV5-8,TRBJ2-3,TGTGCCAGCAGCCCCGGAGTTGAGGCTCGGACAGATACGCAGTATTTT,CASSPGVEARTDTQYF
TRBD1,.,TRBV30,TRBJ2-5,TGTGCATGGAGTGTAAAACAGGGGATGCGGGAGACCCAGTACTTC,CAWSVKQGMRETQYF
.,.,TRBV27,TRBJ2-7,TGTGCCAGCAGTAGAAGCGCCTACGAGCAGTACTTC,CASSRSAYEQYF
.,once,TRBV7-3,TRBJ2-1,TGTGCCAGCAGCTTAAGTCCTAGCGTTAGGGGTGAGCAGTTCTTC,CASSLSPSVRGEQFF
.,.,TRBV6-5,TRBJ1-1,TGTGCCAGCCGCCTGGGCCGGGGTGCTTTCTTT,CASRLGRGAFF
.,.,TRBV11-1,TRBJ1-2,TGTGCCAGCAGCTTAGGACAGTATGGCTACACCTTC,CASSLGQYGYTF
.,.,TRBV7-2,TRBJ2-3,TGTGCCAGCAGCTTAGGTAGCAGCGCAGATACGCAGTATTTT,CASSLGSSADTQYF
TRBD2,.,TRBV7-3,TRBJ2-3,TGTGCCAGCAGCTTAAGTAGCGGGAGAAGAGATACGCAGTATTTT,CASSLSSGRRDTQYF